The rows below give T cell receptor beta chains drawn from one sample of a study of control samples from healthy donors and cancer patients. Clones were read by immunoSEQ multiplex PCR, and TCRdb kept only the in-frame ones, dropping some. The sample comprises under 300,000 clones, about four fifths of which are singletons, and roughly 14% rests with the top ten. The specimen sequenced was PBMCs. These receptors were obtained from an older woman with lung cancer. The CDR3 runs from the conserved cysteine through the conserved F or W. Each record gives: V gene, J gene, clone size, D gene, CDR3 DNA, CDR3 protein. The D gene is left open where the match is weak. Some rows have no size entry. The others give once, few or many, or a class for an expanded clone.

>TRBV19|TRBJ1-5|few|.
TGTGCCAGTAGTACGGACAGTTATCAGCCCCAGCATTTT
CASSTDSYQPQHF
>TRBV7-8|TRBJ2-7|.|.
TGTGCCAGCAGCTTAAGGTCTGCCAGCTTCTACGAGCAGTACTTC
CASSLRSASFYEQYF
>TRBV7-9|TRBJ1-6|once|.
TGTGCCAGCAGCTTGCAGGATTCACCCCTCCACTTT
CASSLQDSPLHF
>TRBV7-9|TRBJ1-2|.|TRBD1
TGTGCCAGCAGCAAGACAGGGGGCGCTTTCCATGGCTACACCTTC
CASSKTGGAFHGYTF
>TRBV3-1/TRBV3-2|TRBJ2-1|.|.
TGTGCCAGCAGCCAAGGGTTAGCGACCTACAATGAGCAGTTCTTC
CASSQGLATYNEQFF
>TRBV6-4|TRBJ2-1|few|.
TGTGCCAGCAGTGAGAACCCCTCCTACAATGAGCAGTTCTTC
CASSENPSYNEQFF
>TRBV5-1|TRBJ2-7|.|TRBD1
TGCGCCAGCAGCTTGTGGACAGGGGGCGCCGAGCAGTACTTC
CASSLWTGGAEQYF
>TRBV19|TRBJ2-2|.|.
TGTGCCAGTACAACCCTGTCGAATACCGGGGAGCTGTTTTTT
CASTTLSNTGELFF
>TRBV5-5|TRBJ2-7|few|TRBD2
TGTGCCAGCAGGGGGGGGAGGGAACAATCCTACGAGCAGTACTTC
CASRGGREQSYEQYF
>TRBV24-1|TRBJ2-1|.|.
TGTGCCACCAGGGACGGGAAACAGCGGGCCTACAATGAGCAGTTCTTC
CATRDGKQRAYNEQFF
>TRBV3-1/TRBV3-2|TRBJ1-6|.|.
TGTGCCAGCAGCCAAGATTACAGCCGGGCTTCTCGTAATTCACCCCTCCACTTT
CASSQDYSRASRNSPLHF
>TRBV19|TRBJ2-1|once|TRBD2
TGTGCCAGTAGTCCGGGACTAGCGGGAGTTGGTGAGCAGTTCTTC
CASSPGLAGVGEQFF
>TRBV10-1|TRBJ2-2|.|TRBD1
TGCGCCAGCAGCGCCGGGACAGGGATGACCGGGGAGCTGTTTTTT
CASSAGTGMTGELFF
>TRBV7-3|TRBJ2-1|few|.
TGTGCCAGCAGCTACTCTCCCAAGTACGAGCAGTTCTTC
CASSYSPKYEQFF
>TRBV2|TRBJ1-4|.|TRBD1
TGTGCCAGCAGTGTACAGGGGCAAAGTAATGAAAAACTGTTTTTT
CASSVQGQSNEKLFF
>TRBV7-9|TRBJ1-2|.|.
TGTGCCAGCAGCTTAGTAATGACCCCCTATGGCTACACCTTC
CASSLVMTPYGYTF
>TRBV18|TRBJ2-5|.|.
TGTGCCAGCTCACCTCCTGGGGAGGAGACCCAGTACTTC
CASSPPGEETQYF
>TRBV6-1|TRBJ1-1|.|.
TGTGCCAGCAGTGAAGCGGGAGGGGCTTTCTTT
CASSEAGGAFF
>TRBV6-5|TRBJ2-2|once|.
TGTGCCAGCAGACTGCAGGTCGGGGAGGCCGGGGAGCTGTTTTTT
CASRLQVGEAGELFF
>TRBV3-1/TRBV3-2|TRBJ1-3|few|.
TGTGCCAGCAGCCAAACAGGGAGCTCTGGAAACACCATATATTTT
CASSQTGSSGNTIYF
>TRBV10-3|TRBJ2-5|.|.
TGTGCCATCAGTGGAGATGGGGGCGGGGAGACCCAGTACTTC
CAISGDGGGETQYF
>TRBV7-9|TRBJ2-7|.|.
TGTGCCAGCAGCCCCTCCGGGATTTCCTACGAGCAGTACTTC
CASSPSGISYEQYF
>TRBV6-5|TRBJ1-5|.|.
TGTGCCAGCAGTTACACCGACAGCAATCAGCCCCAGCATTTT
CASSYTDSNQPQHF
>TRBV6-4|TRBJ1-2|.|.
TGTGCCAGCAGTGACTCTCGGACAGCGGGTGGCTACACCTTC
CASSDSRTAGGYTF
>TRBV14|TRBJ2-1|.|.
TGTGCCAGCAGCCACCTCACGGGGCAAAACTACAATGAGCAGTTCTTC
CASSHLTGQNYNEQFF
>TRBV5-1|TRBJ1-3|.|.
TGCGCCAGCAGCTTGTCAGGGTCTGGAAACACCATATATTTT
CASSLSGSGNTIYF